These T cell receptor beta chains were read from a single sample in a study of blood T cell repertoires in COVID-19. The data were produced by immunoSEQ multiplex PCR, yet TCRdb's version contains in-frame clones alone and is incomplete. The sample has a few hundred thousand clones; roughly four fifths are singletons. The sequenced material came from PBMCs or T cells enriched from blood (not recorded which). All receptors come from a woman in her fifties or sixties who had recovered from COVID-19. Each CDR3 is given without its conserved first and last residue.

>TRBJ1-1|TRBV14
ASSQDRRGAF
>TRBJ1-5|TRBV19
ASSSQGLNNQPQH
>TRBJ1-1|TRBV27
ASILYPGQRTTEAF
>TRBJ2-3|TRBV5-1
ASSLGLAGQDTQY
>TRBJ2-5|TRBV7-2
ASSLLGPGGGETQY
>TRBJ2-1|TRBV6-6
ASSHDRTSGSRSYNEQF
>TRBJ2-7|TRBV14
ASSQDPSAEYEQY
>TRBJ1-2|TRBV9
ASSVSQGATLVT
>TRBJ1-1|TRBV4-1
ASSQTTGPTEAF
>TRBJ1-3|TRBV4-3
ASSQVPTGNTIY
>TRBJ1-3|TRBV5-1
ASSLGLGYGNTIY
>TRBJ1-4|TRBV30
AWRAGTGRANEKLF
>TRBJ1-4|TRBV5-1
ASSGGTGRGNEKLF
>TRBJ1-2|TRBV7-2
ASSLDDRGLNYGYT
>TRBJ1-2|TRBV3-1/TRBV3-2
ASSQEQGNYGYT
>TRBJ2-7|TRBV7-9
ATGLDTTRQY
>TRBJ2-7|TRBV27
ASSLKQELHYEQY